Listed here are 12 T cell receptor beta chains from one sample, sequenced in a study of CXCR3-negative and CXCR3-positive naive CD8 T cells. Regarding the study as a whole: TRB CDR3 hydrophobicity was greater in CXCR3-positive naive cells than in CXCR3-negative naive cells.

UMI labels and 5' RACE were used to prepare the TRB cDNA libraries. TCRdb reprocessed the 5' RACE reads and keeps a single row for each CDR3 protein, giving no DNA. The sample includes under 150,000 distinct CDR3 sequences. Antigen specificity for these receptors is unknown. What was sequenced was naive CXCR3+ CD8+ T cells from blood. Subset here: CD45RO-CCR7+CD27+CD95- naive CD8+ T cells expressing CXCR3 (TNR3+). The receptors here all came from a human donor in good health. Some clones in this sample may be carry-over from other donors' samples.

V is TRBV29-1 and J is TRBJ1-1; TCRdb's D gene call, TRBD1, goes unchecked for lack of DNA. The CDR3 totals 13 residues. Germline CDR1 SQVTM, CDR2 ANQGSEA. CDR3 sequence: CSLKTSWGTEAFF.

This rearrangement joins TRBV6-5 to TRBJ1-1; TCRdb designates TRBD1, a call that cannot be tested without DNA. The CDR3 spans 14 residues. The germline gives CDR1 MNHEY, CDR2 SVGAGI. The CDR3 loop is CASNHPGLNTEAFF.

The rearrangement joins TRBV7-9 to TRBJ2-5; TCRdb reports TRBD1, a call that lacks DNA to check it against. This CDR3 spans 15 amino acids. The germline gives CDR1 SEHNR, CDR2 FQNEAQ (reference sequence). CDR3 region: CASSLGTGVSETQYF.

The rearrangement uses TRBV12-3 or TRBV12-4 and TRBJ2-5. The CDR3 runs 11 residues. CDR3 in amino acids: CASSMDLTMYF.

The chain uses TRBV7-9 and TRBJ2-2. This CDR3 spans 13 amino acids. The germline gives CDR1 SEHNR, CDR2 FQNEAQ (reference sequence). CDR3 in amino acids: CASIDANTGELFF.

The chain links TRBV5-1 to TRBJ2-1; TCRdb lists TRBD2, though no DNA is available to test this call. The length of the CDR3 is 13 residues. CDR1 is SGHRS, CDR2 YFSETQ, per germline. The CDR3 spells CASTQRGGPEQFF.

The chain joins TRBV3-1 to TRBJ2-7; the D call of TRBD2 rests on TCRdb alone, since no DNA is present to check it. CDR1 LGHDT and CDR2 YNNKEL come from the germline V gene (reference sequence). This CDR3 contains 21 residues. The CDR3 reads CASSQDLVGPSGWRRDYEQYF.

The chain links TRBV10-3 to TRBJ1-2. This CDR3 comprises 11 residues. Per germline, CDR1 ENHRY and CDR2 SYGVKD. CDR3 sequence: CALREGYGYTF.

The chain recombines TRBV12-3 or TRBV12-4 with TRBJ2-2; TCRdb's assignment of TRBD1 cannot be checked, as there is no DNA. The CDR3 sequence is 15 residues long. CDR3 sequence: CASSLLGGDTGELFF.

The V and J genes are TRBV6-4 and TRBJ2-3; lacking DNA, the TRBD2 call made by TCRdb goes unchecked. This CDR3 region has 16 residues. CDR1 is MRHNA and CDR2 is SNTAGT in the germline V gene. CDR3 region: CASSPRTSGGADTQYF.

This CDR3 reads CASSSTSGSNNEQYF. The chain couples TRBV6-2 or TRBV6-3 to TRBJ2-7; TCRdb selects TRBD2, and the lack of DNA leaves this call unchecked. CDR1 MNHEY and CDR2 SVGEGT come from the germline V gene. The length of the CDR3 is 15 residues.

V and J are TRBV13 and TRBJ2-7; as DNA is missing, the TRBD2 call by TCRdb cannot be tested. This CDR3 region has 15 residues. The germline gives CDR1 PRHDT, CDR2 FYEKMQ (reference sequence). CDR3 loop: CASSLDSGGSGEQYF.